Sequencing of this T cell receptor (beta chain) was carried out in a study of OX40 agonist ivuxolimab in advanced cancers. The wider study: Cancers in dose escalation were hepatocellular, melanoma, renal cell and head and neck. Study-wide findings and caveats: It was not determined which antigens were specifically recognized by the peripheral T cells that had undergone clonal expansion. At 0.1 to 3.0 mg/kg, clonal expansion of CD4+ and CD8+ blood T cells had occurred by week 6.

This CDR3 has 16 residues. Trimming stripped 4 bases from V and 4 bases from J, with 19 bases between. Looked up from germline, CDR1 is SGHRS and CDR2 is YFSETQ. No patient had autoimmune disease or received systemic immunosuppression. The table came from immunoSEQ multiplex PCR; TCRdb's copy has only in-frame clones and leaves some out. The sample lists tens of thousands of clones, around nine tenths occurring once. Turning to this clone: The antigen is not known.

Sequencing used CD4+ or CD8+ T cells sorted from blood, obtained in a trial of the OX40 agonist ivuxolimab. This receptor was taken from an adult with an advanced solid tumor such as melanoma, head and neck, liver or kidney cancer. The V gene is TRBV5-1, the J gene TRBJ2-3; D may be TRBD2 (5 bases). CDR3 in DNA: TGCGCCAGCAGCCTTTCTCCGGGCCTCGGGGCAGATACGCAGTATTTT. Translating gives CASSLSPGLGADTQYF.